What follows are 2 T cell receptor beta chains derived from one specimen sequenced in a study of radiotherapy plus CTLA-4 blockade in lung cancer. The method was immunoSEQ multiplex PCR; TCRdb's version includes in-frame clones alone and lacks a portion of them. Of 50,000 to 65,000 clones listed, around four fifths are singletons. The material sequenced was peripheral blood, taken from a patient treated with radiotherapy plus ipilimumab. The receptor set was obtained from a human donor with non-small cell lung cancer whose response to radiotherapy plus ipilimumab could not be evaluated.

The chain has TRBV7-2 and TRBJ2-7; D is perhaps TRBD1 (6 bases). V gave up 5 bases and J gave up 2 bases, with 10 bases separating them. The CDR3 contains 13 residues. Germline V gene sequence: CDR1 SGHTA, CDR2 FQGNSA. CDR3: CASSPGQPYEQYF. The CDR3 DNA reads TGTGCCAGCAGCCCTGGACAGCCCTACGAGCAGTACTTC.

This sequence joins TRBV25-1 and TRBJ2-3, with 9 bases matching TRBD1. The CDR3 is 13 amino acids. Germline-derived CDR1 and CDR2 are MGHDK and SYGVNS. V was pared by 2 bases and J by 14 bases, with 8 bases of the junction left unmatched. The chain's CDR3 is CASSEQGTGFRYF. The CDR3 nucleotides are TGTGCCAGCAGTGAACAAGGGACAGGGTTTCGGTATTTT.